These 17 T cell receptor beta chains were all obtained from the same sample, sequenced in a study of EBV T-cell therapy then PD-1 blockade in nasopharyngeal carcinoma. Noted treatment: AdE1-LMPpoly-expanded autologous EBV-specific T-cell therapy followed by anti-PD-1 nivolumab. Their antigens are not known. Libraries were prepared by immunoSEQ multiplex PCR; TCRdb keeps only in-frame clonotypes and omits some of them. The profile shows roughly 16,000 clones, over 80% of them singletons. The sequenced sample was CD8+ T cells from blood, obtained at day 0 from a patient whose treatment included autologous EBV-specific T cells and nivolumab. These receptors were obtained from a man in his forties with nasopharyngeal carcinoma.

This chain connects TRBV4-2 to TRBJ1-6; D remains ambiguous. The germline CDR1 and CDR2 sequences are LGHNA and YNFKEQ. The CDR3 loop spans 16 amino acids. Trimming removed 0 bases from V and 0 bases from J, with 6 bases in between. The CDR3 DNA reads as TGTGCCAGCAGCCAAGAGAAGAGCTCCTATAATTCACCCCTCCACTTT. Its translation: CASSQEKSSYNSPLHF.

The CDR3, as DNA: TGTGCCAGCAGCTCTGCTCTAGGAGCGGGGCACTACAATGAGCAGTTCTTC. Translating it yields CASSSALGAGHYNEQFF. This chain links TRBV13 with TRBJ2-1, with 7 nucleotides matching TRBD2. The CDR3 spans 17 residues. Looked up from germline, CDR1 is PRHDT and CDR2 is FYEKMQ (reference sequence). J gave up 3 bases and V 4 bases, and 12 bases lay outside the gene matches.

The count of this clone is one. The CDR3 region is CASRRQPAAETQYF. CDR3 in DNA: TGTGCCAGCAGAAGACAACCAGCCGCGGAGACCCAGTACTTC. The J gene is TRBJ2-5, the V gene TRBV13, with D unclear. The CDR3 is made up of 14 amino acids. The V gene's germline CDR1 is PRHDT and CDR2 FYEKMQ (reference sequence). Trimming took off 6 bases at V and 5 bases at J, with 16 bases between the two ends.

The chain carries TRBV3-1 (or the pseudogene TRBV3-2) and TRBJ2-5; the match to TRBD2 covers 9 bases. The CDR3 consists of 15 residues. In germline, CDR1 is LGHDT, CDR2 YNNKEL (reference sequence). V lost 0 bases and J lost 5; bases outside the gene matches: 4. The CDR3 nucleotides are TGTGCCAGCAGCCAAGATTGGCTAGCGGGGGAGACCCAGTACTTC. Translating gives CASSQDWLAGETQYF.

The chain uses TRBV7-6 and TRBJ2-1, with 8 nucleotides matching TRBD2. The CDR3 runs 14 residues. V was clipped by 6 bases and J by 7 bases; unmatched bases: 8. Germline CDR1 reads SGHVS; CDR2 reads FNYEAQ. The CDR3 loop is CASSHLGGANEQFF. The CDR3 nucleotides are TGTGCCAGCAGTCACCTCGGGGGGGCAAATGAGCAGTTCTTC.

V usage is TRBV6-2 or TRBV6-3 and J usage is TRBJ2-2; possibly TRBD1 for D (6 bases). V gave up 4 bases and J gave up 0 bases, with 9 bases separating them. The CDR3 extends over 15 amino acids. CDR1 is MNHEY, CDR2 SVGEGT, per germline. CDR3 nucleotides: TGTGCCAGCAGTTTGAGGGGGTCGAACACCGGGGAGCTGTTTTTT. Its protein is CASSLRGSNTGELFF.

V usage is TRBV7-3 and J usage is TRBJ1-1; TRBD1 is a possible D gene (5 bases). The CDR3 length is 13 residues. Per the germline V gene, CDR1 is SGHTA and CDR2 is FQGTGA. V was clipped by 3 bases and J by 4 bases, with 9 bases between them. DNA for the CDR3: TGTGCCAGCAGCTTTGGAGGGGCCACTGAAGCTTTCTTT. Translated, it gives CASSFGGATEAFF.

The J gene is TRBJ1-1, the V gene TRBV7-3; D is undetermined. Trimming took off 3 bases at V and 1 base at J, with 9 bases between the two ends. CDR1 is SGHTA, CDR2 FQGTGA, per germline. The CDR3 has 14 residues. The CDR3 sequence: CASSLGYGNTEAFF. The DNA of the CDR3 is TGTGCCAGCAGCTTGGGGTATGGGAACACTGAAGCTTTCTTT.

The chain couples TRBV4-1 to TRBJ2-7; D possibly corresponds to TRBD2 (6 bases). The germline V and J ends were trimmed by 4 bases and 1 base, with 14 bases remaining between them. The CDR3 totals 15 residues. Germline V gene sequence: CDR1 MGHRA, CDR2 YSYEKL. The CDR3 nucleotides read TGCGCCAGCAGCCTCTGGGGGGACTCATCCTACGAGCAGTACTTC. This encodes CASSLWGDSSYEQYF.

The genes are TRBV19 and TRBJ2-3; D might be TRBD1 (6 bases). V was pared by 4 bases and J by 1 base, with 15 bases between. CDR1 LNHDA and CDR2 SQIVND come from the germline V gene (reference sequence). The CDR3 totals 16 residues. The CDR3 loop reads CASSTGGMGGTDTQYF. CDR3 nucleotides: TGTGCCAGTAGTACTGGGGGCATGGGAGGCACAGATACGCAGTATTTT.

About this clone: One end of the junction is discordant with germline, which a read error may explain. The chain couples TRBV7-3 to TRBJ2-2; tentative D call: TRBD1 (5 bases). CDR1 is SGHTA and CDR2 is FQGTGA in the germline V gene. The CDR3 runs to 15 residues. The CDR3 DNA is TGTGCCAGCAGCCTAACCAGGGCGAACACCGGGGAGCTGTTTTTT. Its protein is CASSLTRANTGELFF.

V and J are TRBV6-4 and TRBJ2-3; a possible D gene is TRBD2 (6 bases). The germline V gene has CDR1 MRHNA and CDR2 SNTAGT. This CDR3 comprises 15 residues. The V and J ends lost 3 bases and 1 base respectively, with 11 bases between them. The CDR3 DNA reads TGTGCCAGCAGTGAAGTAGCGGAAGGCACAGATACGCAGTATTTT. This gives the protein CASSEVAEGTDTQYF.

The chain couples TRBV6-5 to TRBJ2-7, with D perhaps matching TRBD1 or TRBD2 (5 bases each). CDR3 length: 12 residues. CDR1 is MNHEY, CDR2 SVGAGI, per germline. Trimming shortened V by 6 bases and J by 3 bases, and 9 bases separated the two germline ends. Here the CDR3 DNA reads TGTGCCAGCAGCGGGGCTCTCTACGAGCAGTACTTC. It specifies CASSGALYEQYF.

The chain's CDR3 is CASSPGPVYNEQFF. As DNA, the CDR3 is TGTGCCAGCAGCCCGGGGCCCGTTTACAATGAGCAGTTCTTC. The chain uses TRBV9 and TRBJ2-1; D may correspond to TRBD1 or TRBD2 (5 bases each). Looked up from germline, CDR1 is SGDLS and CDR2 is YYNGEE. Deletions cut 4 bases from V and 4 bases from J, with 12 bases between. This CDR3 has 14 amino acids.

CDR3 in DNA: TGTGCCAGCCTCCGGGGAAACTATGGCTACACCTTC. This encodes CASLRGNYGYTF. The chain couples TRBV9 to TRBJ1-2; D is unclear. The CDR3 is 12 amino acids. Looked up from germline, CDR1 is SGDLS and CDR2 is YYNGEE. Trimming took 7 bases from V and 2 from J, leaving 9 bases between them.

In its sample, this clone was seen a few times. The V and J genes are TRBV24-1 and TRBJ2-1, with 9 bases matching TRBD2. V shed 4 bases, J shed 8 bases, and the junction held 11 bases outside the gene matches. Germline CDR1 KGHDR, CDR2 SFDVKD. CDR3 length: 16 amino acids. The CDR3 DNA reads TGTGCCACCAGTGACCCCGGGACTAGCCTCTTGGATGAGCAGTTCTTC. Amino acids: CATSDPGTSLLDEQFF.

The table lists this clone with a few counts. The chain's CDR3 is CASSSGLNQPQHF. The CDR3 bases are TGTGCCAGCAGTTCCGGCCTCAATCAGCCCCAGCATTTT. This chain connects TRBV27 to TRBJ1-5, with D uncertain. The germline CDR1 and CDR2 sequences are MNHEY and SMNVEV (reference sequence). V gave up 4 bases and J gave up 3 bases, with 7 bases separating them. This CDR3 region has 13 residues.